These 20 T cell receptor beta chains share one sample of origin, sequenced in a study of blood T cell repertoires in COVID-19. This table comes from immunoSEQ multiplex PCR, and its TCRdb copy is limited to in-frame clones, with some not included. Of a few hundred thousand clones listed, approximately 86% are singletons. Sequenced material: peripheral blood. These receptor sequences come from a middle-aged man who had recovered from COVID-19.

V is TRBV19 and J is TRBJ1-5; D unresolved. The germline V gene has CDR1 LNHDA and CDR2 SQIVND (reference sequence). The CDR3 spans 13 residues. V shed 6 bases and J shed 4 bases, with 10 bases lying between them. The CDR3 spells CASRWASNQPQHF. In DNA, the CDR3 is TGTGCCAGTAGGTGGGCGTCAAATCAGCCCCAGCATTTT.

This chain uses TRBV11-2 with TRBJ2-7, with D perhaps matching TRBD1 (5 bases). The CDR3 is 16 residues long. The ends were cut back, 5 bases at V and 2 bases at J, with 19 bases in the middle. Germline CDR1 and CDR2: SGHAT and FQNNGV. The CDR3 DNA reads TGTGCCAGCAGCGAGCGTCTCCAGGGCGCGACCTACGAGCAGTACTTC. This sequence encodes CASSERLQGATYEQYF.

This sequence joins TRBV7-2 and TRBJ2-7; D ambiguous. The CDR3 has 13 amino acids. Trimming removed 5 bases from V and 2 bases from J, with 10 bases in between. Germline V gene data show CDR1 as SGHTA and CDR2 as FQGNSA. The DNA of the CDR3 is TGTGCCAGCAGCCCCCCCGTAACCTACGAGCAGTACTTC. Encoded protein: CASSPPVTYEQYF.

The rearrangement links TRBV30 to TRBJ2-1; 10 nucleotides match TRBD2. After removal of 4 bases from V and 7 bases from J, the junction contained 7 bases not matched to a gene. Germline CDR1 reads GTSNPN; CDR2 reads SVGIG (reference sequence). This CDR3 has 14 amino acids. CDR3 in amino acids: CAWTELAGYNEQFF. CDR3 nucleotide sequence: TGTGCCTGGACGGAACTAGCGGGATATAATGAGCAGTTCTTC.

This clone has a single count. The chain employs TRBV4-3 and TRBJ1-2, with TRBD1 identical over 8 bases. The ends lost 0 bases at V and 6 bases at J; junction bases unmatched: 6. Germline CDR1 is LGHNA and CDR2 is YSLEER. The CDR3 sequence is 15 residues long. The CDR3 sequence is CASSQEGSGGDGYTF. As DNA, the CDR3 is TGCGCCAGCAGCCAAGAGGGATCAGGGGGCGATGGCTACACCTTC.

The CDR3 loop reads CASSQGQILNTEAFF. The CDR3, as DNA: TGTGCCAGCAGCCAGGGACAGATCTTGAACACTGAAGCTTTCTTT. The chain combines TRBV14 with TRBJ1-1, with 7 nucleotides matching TRBD1. V shed 3 bases and J 0 bases; nucleotides not matched to a gene: 4. The CDR3 is made up of 15 amino acids. The germline CDR1 and CDR2 sequences are SGHDN and FVKESK. Supplemented by reference TRBV14 and TRBJ1-1, the full variable domain reads EAGVTQFPSHSVIEKGQTVTLRCDPISGHDNLYWYRRVMGKEIKFLLHFVKESKQDESGMPNNRFLAERTGGTYSTLKVQPAELEDSGVYFCASSQGQILNTEAFFGQGTRLTVV.

V usage is TRBV7-8 and J usage is TRBJ1-1; no clear D. The CDR3 covers 15 residues. Looked up from germline, CDR1 is SGHVS and CDR2 is FQNEAQ. Trimming pared 0 bases from V and 0 bases from J, leaving 8 bases between. The CDR3 DNA is TGTGCCAGCAGCTTAGCTCTGTCCTTGAACACTGAAGCTTTCTTT. Amino acid sequence: CASSLALSLNTEAFF.

This chain joins TRBV4-2 and TRBJ1-2; D gene ambiguous. Trimming removed 1 base at V and 8 bases at J, with 14 bases between. The length of the CDR3 is 14 residues. Germline CDR1 LGHNA, CDR2 YNFKEQ. The CDR3 DNA sequence: TGTGCCAGCAGCCAAGCTCTGGGAGAGGCGGGCTACACCTTC. Its protein is CASSQALGEAGYTF.

CDR3 region: CASSLRGRGSWDEQFF. The DNA of the CDR3 is TGTGCCAGCAGCCTTCGGGGCAGGGGCTCTTGGGATGAGCAGTTCTTC. This chain links TRBV11-2 with TRBJ2-1; the D gene is possibly TRBD1 (6 bases). Trimming left V 5 bases short and J 8 bases short, with 22 bases between. CDR1 SGHAT and CDR2 FQNNGV come from the germline V gene. This CDR3 is 16 amino acids long.

CDR3 protein: CASKRGTDYSNYGYTF. CDR3 bases: TGTGCCAGTAAACGGGGGACAGACTATTCCAACTATGGCTACACCTTC. This chain joins TRBV19 and TRBJ1-2; the match to TRBD1 covers 7 bases. Germline CDR1 is LNHDA and CDR2 is SQIVND (reference sequence). Germline trimming cut 7 bases from V and 2 bases from J; bases unmatched to any gene: 13. The CDR3 has 16 residues.

The chain recombines TRBV27 with TRBJ2-1; 9 positions match TRBD2. The CDR3 is 16 residues long. Germline V CDR1 and CDR2: MNHEY, SMNVEV (reference sequence). J lost 7 bases, V lost 4 bases, and 11 bases had no gene match. CDR3 nucleotides: TGTGCCAGCAGTTCGCTTAGCGGGAGTTTGGGTAATGAGCAGTTCTTC. Translating gives CASSSLSGSLGNEQFF.

A few counts support this clone. The genes are TRBV25-1 and TRBJ1-1; the match to TRBD1 covers 7 bases. CDR3 length: 15 residues. From germline, CDR1 is MGHDK and CDR2 SYGVNS. With V trimmed by 3 bases and J by 1 base, 5 bases remained unmatched. The CDR3 spells CASSDLTGPNTEAFF. As DNA, the CDR3 is TGTGCCAGCAGTGACCTGACAGGGCCGAACACTGAAGCTTTCTTT.

V and J are TRBV30 and TRBJ1-1; D unclear. The CDR3 is 13 amino acids. V was pared by 5 bases and J by 1 base, with 11 bases between. Germline V gene data show CDR1 as GTSNPN and CDR2 as SVGIG (reference sequence). Here the CDR3 reads CAWAGGWNTEAFF. In DNA, the CDR3 is TGTGCCTGGGCGGGAGGGTGGAACACTGAAGCTTTCTTT.

The table lists this clone with a count of one. This sequence joins TRBV27 and TRBJ2-7, with D possibly matching TRBD2 (6 bases). Germline CDR1 and CDR2: MNHEY and SMNVEV (reference sequence). With 8 bases removed from V and 3 bases from J, the gap between germline ends came to 14 bases. This CDR3 has 13 residues. The CDR3 nucleotides read TGTGCCAGCTCTGGGACTGGGCTCTACGAGCAGTACTTC. The encoded protein is CASSGTGLYEQYF.

This sequence joins TRBV20-1 and TRBJ1-1; 7 nucleotides agree with TRBD1. J lost 11 bases, V lost 6 bases, and 9 bases had no gene match. This CDR3 contains 11 residues. Germline V gives CDR1 DFQATT, CDR2 SNEGSKA (reference sequence). The CDR3 spells CSADDRVEAFF. As DNA, the CDR3 is TGCAGTGCGGACGACAGGGTAGAGGCTTTCTTT.

This clone was detected only once. The chain carries TRBV7-2 and TRBJ2-5; 9 positions agree with TRBD2. The ends lost 4 bases at V and 1 base at J; junction bases unmatched: 7. The CDR3 loop spans 16 amino acids. CDR1 and CDR2 from the germline V gene are SGHTA and FQGNSA. CDR3: CASSSGKRGVQETQYF. CDR3 nucleotides: TGTGCCAGCAGCTCCGGGAAGCGGGGGGTCCAAGAGACCCAGTACTTC. The complete variable domain, with remaining parts taken from reference TRBV7-2 and TRBJ2-5, reads GAGVSQSPSNKVTEKGKDVELRCDPISGHTALYWYRQSLGQGLEFLIYFQGNSAPDKSGLPSDRFSAERTGGSVSTLTIQRTQQEDSAVYLCASSSGKRGVQETQYFGPGTRLLVL.

The chain joins TRBV4-2 to TRBJ2-1, with TRBD1 as a possible D gene (7 bases). V was shortened by 5 bases and J by 9 bases, with 23 bases between the two germline ends. CDR1 is LGHNA, CDR2 YNFKEQ, per germline. The CDR3 has 16 residues. CDR3 protein: CASSSPGGGISGEQFF. For the CDR3, the DNA is TGTGCCAGCAGCTCCCCCGGAGGGGGCATTTCTGGTGAGCAGTTCTTC.

The chain is built from TRBV5-4 and TRBJ1-1; 8 nucleotides line up with TRBD1. CDR1 and CDR2 from the germline V gene are SGHNT and YYREEE (reference sequence). The CDR3 is 14 residues long. Germline trimming cut 2 bases from V and 11 bases from J; bases unmatched to any gene: 11. CDR3 coding DNA: TGTGCCAGCAGCTTTCGGACAGGGAGGAACAGTGCTTTCTTT. Amino acid sequence: CASSFRTGRNSAFF.

The table lists this clone with a count of one. The V gene is TRBV27, the J gene TRBJ1-2; D remains ambiguous. The germline gives CDR1 MNHEY, CDR2 SMNVEV (reference sequence). Trimming took off 6 bases at V and 6 bases at J, with 11 bases between the two ends. The CDR3 spans 12 residues. The CDR3 reads CASRYGGDGYTF. CDR3 nucleotides: TGTGCCAGCAGGTACGGAGGAGATGGCTACACCTTC.

The rearrangement links TRBV19 to TRBJ1-6; D unresolved. The CDR3 is made up of 15 amino acids. Germline V lookup: CDR1 LNHDA, CDR2 SQIVND (reference sequence). V gave up 2 bases and J gave up 5 bases, with 10 bases separating them. In DNA, the CDR3 is TGTGCCAGTAGTATAACCGGTGTCGATAATTCACCCCTCCACTTT. Encoded protein: CASSITGVDNSPLHF.